This TCR beta chain was captured in a study of CD8 T cells in Susac syndrome (dated 2019 in TCRdb). Regarding the study in general: Of the Susac syndrome patients who were sequenced, roughly six had clinically active disease and eight were in clinical remission. At the time of blood withdrawal, Susac syndrome patients were either therapy-naive, taking corticosteroids (with some also receiving IVIg), or on IVIg alone. Repertoire sequencing was used to test whether CD8+ T cell activation and differentiation in Susac syndrome was antigen driven.

CDR1 and CDR2 are drawn from the germline V gene: KGHSH, LQKENI. Deletion took 6 bases off V and 5 bases off J, with a span of 13 bases between the germline ends. The CDR3 spans 13 residues, from the cysteine through the phenylalanine. Left in the record is the CDR3 DNA by itself, 39 bases read in frame from the first base. On the study overall, not on this receptor specifically: No clonal expansion was detected in the CD4+ T cell repertoire of Susac syndrome patients. The study acknowledged that relatively few individuals were included in the TCR sequencing and HLA analysis.

High-throughput TCR beta sequencing profiled peripheral blood CD8+ and CD4+ T cells from healthy donors, Susac syndrome patients and multiple sclerosis patients. Recently defined diagnostic criteria for definite or probable disease were met by the Susac syndrome patients. Bulk CD8+ and CD4+ T cells were purified magnetically by negative isolation, whereas CD8+ TEMRA cells were enriched by FACS. Blood was collected in EDTA tubes and processed within 24 hours, with PBMCs isolated through density gradient centrifugation. PBMCs intended for TCR sequencing were frozen in liquid nitrogen and were later thawed in a 37 degrees C water bath. The sorted or isolated CD4+, CD8+ and CD8+ TEMRA cells reached a purity of at least 90%. Of note for this clonotype: Its antigen target is currently unknown. Base qualities are not at hand, and no much larger clone is one base apart.

RNA was extracted with the RNeasy kit and 0.5 to 1 ug was reverse transcribed using random hexamers. TCR beta CDR3 regions were amplified with the immunoSEQ multiplex PCR assay covering 54 Vbeta and 13 Jbeta segments. To correct PCR amplification bias, a synthetic template baseline was used for both primer optimization and computational correction. Per the authors' processing: Reads were annotated to V, D and J genes per IMGT and analyzed with immunoSEQ Analyzer, keeping only productive sequences. Clonality was computed as one minus Shannon entropy normalized by log2 of the number of productive unique sequences. Public and private clones were assessed among the 100 most prevalent clones of each patient and control. Susac-specific clones were defined as absent from healthy and MS cohorts, 1052 published viral clones and other ImmuneACCESS disease sequences. The public reads were reanalyzed by TCRdb: fastp trimming at Q25, MiXCR alignment, in-frame beta chains only. Here each entry gathers all rows of one CDR3 protein and keeps the most common genes and DNA. The V and J calls here are based on TCRdb, not the publication. This sample lists around 170,000 distinct CDR3 sequences; 90% to 96% were detected once. The ten top clones hold roughly 0.098% of the sample.

Sequences were obtained from CD4+ T cells from PBMCs. This sequence uses TRBV18 and TRBJ1-2, with no confident D gene call. The receptor comes from a human donor with Susac syndrome. The DNA sequence follows: TGTGCCAGCTCTCCCCAGTCAACGTATGGCTACACCTTC. The resulting protein is CASSPQSTYGYTF.